Listed below are T cell receptor beta chains from one sample, sequenced in a study of beta chain features in type 1 diabetes. The data were produced by immunoSEQ multiplex PCR, yet TCRdb's version contains in-frame clones alone and is incomplete. The data show roughly 70,000 clones, approximately 47% seen once. The source material was central memory CD4+ T cells from blood. The source is a man younger than 40 with type 1 diabetes. The conserved cysteine and the conserved F or W are not part of the CDR3 here. The order of the fields is V gene, J gene, CDR3 protein.

V: TRBV5-5
J: TRBJ1-1
CDR3: ASSLVPGENTEAF

V: TRBV6-6
J: TRBJ2-5
CDR3: ASSSTSGASGTQY

V: TRBV20-1
J: TRBJ2-7
CDR3: SARLSYEQY

V: TRBV7-6
J: TRBJ2-5
CDR3: ASSFEVEETQY

V: TRBV7-2
J: TRBJ2-2
CDR3: ASSPRGLSDSNTGELF

V: TRBV6-1
J: TRBJ2-2
CDR3: ASSEFVTGELF

V: TRBV6-6
J: TRBJ1-5
CDR3: ASREPGEQPQH

V: TRBV19
J: TRBJ2-1
CDR3: ASSRDRWSSYNEQF

V: TRBV5-1
J: TRBJ2-1
CDR3: ASSLAWGGEQF

V: TRBV29-1
J: TRBJ2-1
CDR3: SVVQLSSYNEQF

V: TRBV18
J: TRBJ2-7
CDR3: ASSWEGSSEQY

V: TRBV6-5
J: TRBJ2-2
CDR3: ASSRTGGGTGELF

V: TRBV5-1
J: TRBJ2-6
CDR3: ASSETGGSGANVLT

V: TRBV5-5
J: TRBJ2-3
CDR3: ASSLGRGTDTQY

V: TRBV11-3
J: TRBJ1-2
CDR3: ASSSLTGGRTNYGYT

V: TRBV5-1
J: TRBJ2-4
CDR3: ASSLDTAGDIQY

V: TRBV2
J: TRBJ1-1
CDR3: ASSTYRMNTEAF

V: TRBV6-1
J: TRBJ2-5
CDR3: ASSSAMIGTGAQY

V: TRBV6-5
J: TRBJ1-2
CDR3: ASSYQGLGYGYT

V: TRBV5-1
J: TRBJ2-3
CDR3: ASSLGGGPHTDTQY

V: TRBV12-2
J: TRBJ2-7
CDR3: AAHEQY

V: TRBV5-4
J: TRBJ2-5
CDR3: ASSLSIRGETQY

V: TRBV7-9
J: TRBJ2-5
CDR3: ASSLYQGGQETQY

V: TRBV6-1
J: TRBJ1-4
CDR3: ASRDSDYEKLF

V: TRBV5-1
J: TRBJ2-1
CDR3: ASSLALSSYNEQF

V: TRBV5-1
J: TRBJ1-1
CDR3: ASSLEGGRGNTEAF

V: TRBV9
J: TRBJ2-3
CDR3: ASSPGLAGLGQGTQY

V: TRBV6-5
J: TRBJ1-2
CDR3: ASSYEIQGRINGYT

V: TRBV6-1
J: TRBJ2-3
CDR3: ASSGGDAGTDTQY

V: TRBV5-1
J: TRBJ2-3
CDR3: ASSLEVAGGGTDTQY

V: TRBV19
J: TRBJ1-5
CDR3: ASSMGYPGQPQH

V: TRBV5-1
J: TRBJ2-5
CDR3: ASRERGAFQETQY

V: TRBV4-1
J: TRBJ2-1
CDR3: ASSQGGLASEQF

V: TRBV28
J: TRBJ2-7
CDR3: ASSLVQGAYEQY

V: TRBV15
J: TRBJ1-4
CDR3: ATRAGTGGGEKLF

V: TRBV7-2
J: TRBJ1-1
CDR3: ASGKGEWTEAF

V: TRBV4-2
J: TRBJ1-1
CDR3: ASSQGRLPEASTEAF

V: TRBV11-2
J: TRBJ2-1
CDR3: ASSLGTSGGYNEQF